This T cell receptor beta chain was sequenced in a study of T cells after yellow fever vaccination. Findings and caveats of the study: Contaminants from the bulk population, in the form of abundant clonotypes, could be found in FACS-sorted repertoires. The secondary T-cell response peaked on day 5, not day 15, but was weaker. Post-booster samples contained most primary-vaccination clones (approximately 97% CD4, around 89% CD8).

Regarding this clonotype: Its target is unknown.

Trimming pared 5 bases from V and 4 bases from J, leaving 17 bases between. This CDR3 region has 15 residues. Universal primer sites and UMIs were introduced during 5'RACE template-switching synthesis of TCR cDNA. TCRdb used MiXCR to reprocess the 5' RACE reads, holding one entry per CDR3 protein. The data hold about 550,000 distinct CDR3 sequences, with approximately 21% observed a single time. This TCR derives from a man aged 30 to 39 who received the YFV17D yellow fever vaccine. The sequenced sample was PBMCs, obtained 15 days after the yellow fever booster vaccination. The rearrangement links TRBV12-3 or TRBV12-4 to TRBJ1-1; D remains ambiguous. CDR3 protein: CASSRSLTGSTEAFF. The CDR3, as DNA: TGTGCCAGCAGTCGAAGCCTGACGGGGAGCACTGAAGCTTTCTTT.